These 27 T cell receptor beta chains were all obtained from the same sample, sequenced in a study of blood T cell repertoires in COVID-19. The method was immunoSEQ multiplex PCR; TCRdb's version includes in-frame clones alone and lacks a portion of them. The sample shows roughly 350,000 clones, over 75% of them seen only once. Sequencing was performed on peripheral blood. These receptors originate from a woman aged 45-65 years with active or convalescent COVID-19.

This chain joins TRBV6-1 and TRBJ1-1; TRBD1 might be the D (6 bases). V lost 7 bases and J 6 bases, leaving 9 bases between the germline ends. The CDR3 sequence is 11 residues long. The germline V gene has CDR1 MNHNS and CDR2 SASEGT. This CDR3 is CASKQGSEAFF. CDR3 nucleotides: TGTGCCAGCAAACAGGGTTCTGAAGCTTTCTTT.

In its sample, this clone was seen once. The V and J genes are TRBV12-5 and TRBJ2-7; 7 nucleotides agree with TRBD1. V dropped 6 bases and J dropped 3; count of bases not matched to a gene: 5. There are 13 residues in the CDR3. CDR1 and CDR2 (germline): LGHNT, FRNRAP. CDR3 amino acids: CASGRDSFYEQYF. The CDR3 region has the DNA TGTGCTAGTGGCCGGGACAGCTTCTACGAGCAGTACTTC.

The V call is TRBV29-1, the J call TRBJ2-1; D unresolved. The germline V gene has CDR1 SQVTM and CDR2 ANQGSEA. V was clipped by 5 bases and J by 5 bases, with 19 bases between them. There are 15 residues in the CDR3. The CDR3 sequence: CSVSNPRLVDNEQFF. CDR3 nucleotide sequence: TGCAGCGTTTCTAATCCTCGTTTGGTCGACAATGAGCAGTTCTTC.

The rearrangement uses TRBV11-2 and TRBJ2-2, with D possibly being TRBD1 (5 bases). This CDR3 is 15 amino acids long. Between the trimmed V and J ends, which lost 0 bases and 6 bases, there was a span of 11 bases. Germline CDR1 and CDR2: SGHAT and FQNNGV. The CDR3 sequence is CASSLEGKGAGELFF. The CDR3 bases are TGTGCCAGCAGCTTAGAAGGGAAAGGGGCCGGGGAGCTGTTTTTT.

The V gene is TRBV27, the J gene TRBJ2-1; 7 bases match TRBD1. Per germline, CDR1 MNHEY and CDR2 SMNVEV (reference sequence). V lost 4 bases, J lost 7 bases, and 4 bases stayed unmatched. The CDR3 runs 13 residues. CDR3 nucleotides: TGTGCCAGCAGTTCACAGGGGTGGAATGAGCAGTTCTTC. Protein: CASSSQGWNEQFF.

The chain employs TRBV7-2 and TRBJ2-5, with TRBD2 identical over 12 bases. The CDR3 consists of 17 residues. The J segment lost 4 bases and the V segment lost 0 bases, leaving 6 bases of the junction unmatched. CDR1 is SGHTA, CDR2 FQGNSA, per germline. The CDR3 spells CASSLARLAGGSETQYF. The CDR3 DNA sequence: TGTGCCAGCAGCTTAGCGAGGCTAGCGGGGGGGTCAGAGACCCAGTACTTC.

This chain joins TRBV5-8 and TRBJ2-7; D is possibly TRBD1 (5 bases). This CDR3 is 13 amino acids long. Trimming stripped 3 bases from V and 2 bases from J, with 9 bases between. The germline CDR1 and CDR2 sequences are SGHTS and YDEGEE. The CDR3 region has the DNA TGTGCCAGCAGCTGGACACTAACCTACGAGCAGTACTTC. This codes for CASSWTLTYEQYF.

In the case of this clone: The junction does not match germline at one end; this may be a read error. The gene calls are TRBV7-7 and TRBJ2-1; 9 bases are a match to TRBD2. The V gene's germline CDR1 is SSHAT and CDR2 FNYEAQ (reference sequence). The CDR3 has 16 residues. The chain's CDR3 is CASSLVAGGEGNEQFF. CDR3 in DNA: TGTGCTAGCAGCTTAGTGGCGGGAGGGGAGGGCAATGAGCAGTTCTTC.

V gene TRBV7-8 combines with J gene TRBJ2-7; 7 nucleotides align to TRBD2. The CDR3 consists of 15 residues. CDR1 is SGHVS and CDR2 is FQNEAQ in the germline V gene. V dropped 3 bases and J dropped 7; count of bases not matched to a gene: 12. CDR3 bases: TGTGCCAGCAGCTTCCTGGGCGGGGGACCGAGAGAGCAGTACTTC. As protein: CASSFLGGGPREQYF.

The CDR3 here is CASSRATGGGTKNIQYF. CDR3 in DNA: TGTGCCAGCAGCCGCGCTACAGGGGGTGGAACCAAAAACATTCAGTACTTC. The genes are TRBV6-2 or TRBV6-3 and TRBJ2-4; 8 bases map to TRBD1. Germline V gives CDR1 MNHEY, CDR2 SVGEGT. The CDR3 length is 17 residues. Germline trimming cut 6 bases from V and 2 bases from J; bases unmatched to any gene: 12.

The V and J genes are TRBV3-1 (or the pseudogene TRBV3-2) and TRBJ1-6; TRBD1 matches at 7 bases. The CDR3 is made up of 13 amino acids. With 8 bases clipped from V and 10 bases from J, the junction kept 8 bases outside the gene matches. CDR1 is LGHDT and CDR2 is YNNKEL in the germline V gene (reference sequence). The CDR3 region has the DNA TGTGCCAGCCGTGTCACAGGGGACTCACCCCTCCACTTT. Encoded protein: CASRVTGDSPLHF.

The chain couples TRBV24-1 to TRBJ2-4; no firm D call. Deletions cut 4 bases from V and 0 bases from J, with 9 bases between. CDR3 size: 15 residues. Germline CDR1 is KGHDR and CDR2 is SFDVKD. Here the CDR3 DNA reads TGTGCCACCAGTGAGCCGGTGATAGCCAAAAACATTCAGTACTTC. This codes for CATSEPVIAKNIQYF.

This rearrangement joins TRBV18 to TRBJ2-7; 7 positions agree with TRBD2. CDR1 and CDR2 (germline): KGHSH, LQKENI. This CDR3 contains 14 residues. V was clipped by 2 bases and J by 3 bases; unmatched bases: 4. CDR3 DNA: TGTGCCAGCTCACCAGGGGAGCGGGGCTACGAGCAGTACTTC. Translating it yields CASSPGERGYEQYF.

This sequence joins TRBV6-1 and TRBJ1-2; 7 bases map to TRBD1. Germline V gene data show CDR1 as MNHNS and CDR2 as SASEGT. The V segment lost 1 base and the J segment 9 bases; nucleotides outside the gene matches: 5. CDR3 length: 13 amino acids. CDR3 DNA: TGTGCCAGCAGTGAAGAGGGGGCAGCAAGCTACACCTTC. This translates into CASSEEGAASYTF.

This rearrangement joins TRBV29-1 to TRBJ2-1, with TRBD1 matching 9 bases. Trimming removed 7 bases from V and 7 bases from J; junction bases left unmatched: 11. This CDR3 comprises 14 residues. Germline CDR1 and CDR2: SQVTM and ANQGSEA. The CDR3 DNA reads TGCAGCGCCGACCCCGGGACAGGGACAAATGAGCAGTTCTTC. Residues: CSADPGTGTNEQFF.

The chain joins TRBV28 to TRBJ2-2; 8 bases line up with TRBD2. CDR3 length equals 17 residues. V shed 6 bases and J 2 bases; nucleotides not matched to a gene: 11. Germline loops: CDR1 MDHEN, CDR2 SYDVKM. The CDR3 loop reads CASSGAGGPLNTGELFF. The CDR3 nucleotides read TGTGCCAGCAGCGGGGCGGGAGGCCCTTTAAACACCGGGGAGCTGTTTTTT.

The chain uses TRBV18 and TRBJ2-7; 8 nucleotides line up with TRBD1. CDR1 is KGHSH, CDR2 LQKENI, per germline. The CDR3 has 15 amino acids. Trimming removed 0 bases from V and 2 bases from J; junction bases left unmatched: 3. The CDR3 sequence is CASSPPDRVPYEQYF. In nucleotides, the CDR3 is TGTGCCAGCTCACCACCGGACAGGGTGCCCTACGAGCAGTACTTC.

The rearrangement joins TRBV11-2 to TRBJ1-2; weak D call: TRBD1 (6 bases). This CDR3 has 13 amino acids. V was pared by 2 bases and J by 7 bases, with 11 bases between. Looked up from germline, CDR1 is SGHAT and CDR2 is FQNNGV. The CDR3 sequence is CASSLQGTFGYTF. CDR3 DNA sequence: TGTGCCAGCAGCTTACAGGGGACCTTTGGCTACACCTTC.

The chain has TRBV7-2 and TRBJ2-2, with D perhaps TRBD2 (5 bases). The CDR3 has 14 amino acids. Deletions cut 5 bases from V and 7 bases from J, with 14 bases between. The germline V gene encodes CDR1 SGHTA and CDR2 FQGNSA. The CDR3 DNA reads TGTGCCAGCAGCCCACCTATTCGGGGCGGGGAGCTGTTTTTT. As protein: CASSPPIRGGELFF.

Worth noting for this clone: Other DNA sequences of this sample code for an identical CDR3. The rearrangement links TRBV7-3 to TRBJ2-1; D is perhaps TRBD1 (5 bases). Trimming cost V 5 bases and J 5 bases, with 10 bases left between them. From germline, CDR1 is SGHTA and CDR2 FQGTGA. The CDR3 runs to 13 residues. DNA of the CDR3: TGTGCCAGCAGCCTGGGCAGGGACAATGAGCAGTTCTTC. This encodes CASSLGRDNEQFF.

This chain joins TRBV6-5 and TRBJ1-2; 7 nucleotides match TRBD1. CDR1 is MNHEY and CDR2 is SVGAGI in the germline V gene. With 2 bases clipped from V and 1 base from J, the junction kept 4 bases outside the gene matches. The CDR3 contains 15 residues. CDR3 nucleotide sequence: TGTGCCAGCAGTTACAGGGGGCGCTTTAACTATGGCTACACCTTC. Its protein product is CASSYRGRFNYGYTF.

There are a few counts of this clone. V usage is TRBV19 and J usage is TRBJ1-1; D ambiguous. This CDR3 region has 14 residues. Germline CDR1 LNHDA, CDR2 SQIVND (reference sequence). V lost 5 bases and J 1 base, leaving 11 bases between the germline ends. In DNA form, the CDR3 reads TGTGCCAGTAGTCCATACAGTTCGAACACTGAAGCTTTCTTT. Protein sequence: CASSPYSSNTEAFF.

The table lists this clone with a count of one. V and J are TRBV13 and TRBJ2-7; TRBD2 aligns across 9 bases. V was clipped by 5 bases and J by 1 base; unmatched bases: 18. CDR1 PRHDT and CDR2 FYEKMQ come from the germline V gene (reference sequence). The CDR3 runs 19 residues. The CDR3 DNA sequence: TGTGCCAGCAGCCCTAATACTATTAGCGGGAGTATCTCATCCTACGAGCAGTACTTC. Its protein is CASSPNTISGSISSYEQYF.

The genes are TRBV6-2 or TRBV6-3 and TRBJ2-5; 12 bases fit TRBD1. V lost 5 bases and J lost 5; bases outside the gene matches: 6. The CDR3 runs to 15 residues. The germline V gene encodes CDR1 MNHEY and CDR2 SVGEGT. The CDR3 DNA sequence: TGTGCCAGCAGTCCAGGGGACAGGGGGCTGGAGACCCAGTACTTC. The encoded protein is CASSPGDRGLETQYF.

This sequence joins TRBV2 and TRBJ2-6; no reliable D call. Trimming stripped 2 bases from V and 6 bases from J, with 11 bases between. This CDR3 contains 15 residues. CDR1 SNHLY and CDR2 FYNNEI come from the germline V gene. CDR3 in amino acids: CASSEWAELANVLTF. CDR3 DNA sequence: TGTGCCAGCAGTGAATGGGCAGAGTTGGCCAACGTCCTGACTTTC.

This rearrangement joins TRBV7-9 to TRBJ2-7, with a possible D match to TRBD1 (5 bases). Germline V gene sequence: CDR1 SEHNR, CDR2 FQNEAQ (reference sequence). V lost 2 bases to trimming and J lost 5 bases, with 13 bases between them. This CDR3 spans 14 amino acids. CDR3 sequence reads: CASSLSSGPNEQYF. DNA for the CDR3: TGTGCCAGCAGCTTATCGTCAGGGCCCAACGAGCAGTACTTC.

CDR3 loop: CASSRGRSEGYTF. The CDR3 DNA is TGTGCCAGCAGCCGCGGGCGTTCGGAGGGCTACACCTTC. The chain joins TRBV3-1 (or the pseudogene TRBV3-2) to TRBJ1-2; D ambiguous. Germline assignment: CDR1 LGHDT and CDR2 YNNKEL (reference sequence). This CDR3 comprises 13 residues. V was shortened by 4 bases and J by 8 bases, with 14 bases between the two germline ends.